This TCR beta chain was captured by sequencing in a study of cytomegalovirus exposure and HLA in healthy donors. 13 Jbeta primers and 60 Vbeta primers were used for the PCR. Profiled with immunoSEQ multiplex PCR; TCRdb holds only in-frame clones, not every one. The clone table shows some 200,000 clones, with the ten largest holding more than 0.95%. Study-wide results and limits: The majority of TCR sequences were rare, yet some public TCRs appeared in many donors.

The CDR3 length is 14 residues. Between the trimmed V and J ends, which lost 3 bases and 4 bases, there was a span of 9 bases. Germline V lookup: CDR1 SGHAT, CDR2 FQNNGV. With regard to this clone: Its antigen remains unknown.

The sequenced material came from PBMCs. The sequence derives from a girl aged 2 to 10 in good health and CMV-seropositive. This rearrangement joins TRBV11-2 to TRBJ2-2; no definite D call. The chain's CDR3 is CASSFLLRTGELFF. CDR3 coding DNA: TGTGCCAGCAGCTTCCTTCTCCGCACCGGGGAGCTGTTTTTT.